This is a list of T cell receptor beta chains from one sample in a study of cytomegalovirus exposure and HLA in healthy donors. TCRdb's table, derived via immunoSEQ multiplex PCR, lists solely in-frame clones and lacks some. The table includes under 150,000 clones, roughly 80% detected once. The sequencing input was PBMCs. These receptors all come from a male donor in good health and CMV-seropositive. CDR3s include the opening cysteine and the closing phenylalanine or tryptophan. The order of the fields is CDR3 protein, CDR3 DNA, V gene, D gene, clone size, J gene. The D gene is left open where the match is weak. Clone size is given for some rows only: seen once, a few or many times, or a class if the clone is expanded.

CASSLAGESETQYF | TGTGCCAGTAGCCTAGCGGGAGAGTCTGAGACCCAGTACTTC | TRBV19 | TRBD2 | NA | TRBJ2-5
CASSLVDRPNYGYTF | TGTGCCAGCAGCTTGGTGGACAGGCCTAACTATGGCTACACCTTC | TRBV7-8 | TRBD1 | NA | TRBJ1-2
CSVAGQGPSSYEQYF | TGCAGCGTGGCCGGACAGGGCCCGAGCTCCTACGAGCAGTACTTC | TRBV29-1 | TRBD1 | NA | TRBJ2-7
CASSLLVGGVSYEQYF | TGTGCCAGCAGCCTACTGGTCGGGGGAGTGTCCTACGAGCAGTACTTC | TRBV21-1 | NA | NA | TRBJ2-7
CASRPRGGSYEQYF | TGTGCCAGTAGGCCTAGGGGGGGCTCCTACGAGCAGTACTTC | TRBV19 | NA | NA | TRBJ2-7
CASSSTGGSYEQYF | TGTGCCAGCTCATCGACAGGGGGTTCCTACGAGCAGTACTTC | TRBV18 | TRBD1 | NA | TRBJ2-7
CASSKAQAGARADTQYF | TGTGCCAGCAGCAAAGCCCAAGCGGGAGCCAGGGCAGATACGCAGTATTTT | TRBV21-1 | NA | NA | TRBJ2-3
CASSENRDQETQYF | TGTGCCAGCAGCGAAAACAGGGACCAAGAGACCCAGTACTTC | TRBV7-3 | NA | NA | TRBJ2-5
CASSRSQVQYF | TGTGCCAGCAGCCGGTCCCAAGTGCAGTACTTC | TRBV7-9 | NA | NA | TRBJ2-7
CASSLDQYNEQFF | TGTGCCAGCAGCTTAGATCAGTACAATGAGCAGTTCTTC | TRBV7-2 | NA | NA | TRBJ2-1
CASSLGSNNEQFF | TGCGCCAGCAGCTTGGGGAGTAACAATGAGCAGTTCTTC | TRBV5-1 | NA | few | TRBJ2-1
CASSLGGAYEAFF | TGTGCCAGCAGTTTAGGGGGGGCTTATGAAGCTTTCTTT | TRBV28 | NA | NA | TRBJ1-1
CASRFVGRQETQYF | TGTGCCAGCAGGTTTGTGGGGCGACAAGAGACCCAGTACTTC | TRBV5-6 | NA | NA | TRBJ2-5
CASSPGAGEGEKLFF | TGTGCCAGCAGCCCCGGGGCAGGGGAGGGTGAAAAACTGTTTTTT | TRBV7-2 | NA | NA | TRBJ1-4